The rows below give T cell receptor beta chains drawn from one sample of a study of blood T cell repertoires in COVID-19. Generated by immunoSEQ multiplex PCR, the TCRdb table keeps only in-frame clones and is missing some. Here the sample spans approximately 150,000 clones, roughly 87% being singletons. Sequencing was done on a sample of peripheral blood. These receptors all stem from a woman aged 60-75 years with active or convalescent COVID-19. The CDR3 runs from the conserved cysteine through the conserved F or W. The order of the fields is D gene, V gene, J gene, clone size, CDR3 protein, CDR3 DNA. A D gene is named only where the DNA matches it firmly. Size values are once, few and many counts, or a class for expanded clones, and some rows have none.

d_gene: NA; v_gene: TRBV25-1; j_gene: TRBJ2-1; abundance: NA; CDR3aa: CASSDVNEQFF; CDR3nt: TGTGCCAGCAGTGACGTCAATGAGCAGTTCTTC
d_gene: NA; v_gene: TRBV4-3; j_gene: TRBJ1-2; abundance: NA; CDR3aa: CASSQGSLYAEGYTF; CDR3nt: TGCGCCAGCAGCCAAGGTTCGTTGTATGCTGAGGGCTACACCTTC
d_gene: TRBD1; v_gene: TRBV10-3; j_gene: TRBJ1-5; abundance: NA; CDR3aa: CAISPGGLSNQPQHF; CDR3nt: TGTGCCATCAGCCCAGGGGGCTTGAGCAATCAGCCCCAGCATTTT
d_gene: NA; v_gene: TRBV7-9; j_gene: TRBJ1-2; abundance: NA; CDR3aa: CASSPSGVGGYTF; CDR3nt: TGTGCCAGCAGCCCTAGCGGGGTAGGAGGCTACACCTTC
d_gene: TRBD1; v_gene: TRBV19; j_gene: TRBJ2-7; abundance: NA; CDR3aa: CASSPGQGAADEQYF; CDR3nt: TGTGCCAGTAGTCCAGGACAGGGGGCAGCAGACGAGCAGTACTTC
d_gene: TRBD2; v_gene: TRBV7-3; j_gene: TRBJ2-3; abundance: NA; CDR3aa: CASSLSASGVDTQYF; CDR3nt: TGTGCCAGCAGCTTAAGTGCTAGCGGGGTAGATACGCAGTATTTT
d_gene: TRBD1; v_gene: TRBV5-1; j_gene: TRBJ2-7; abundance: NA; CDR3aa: CASNAGQGTYEQYF; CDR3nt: TGCGCCAGTAACGCGGGACAGGGGACCTACGAGCAGTACTTC
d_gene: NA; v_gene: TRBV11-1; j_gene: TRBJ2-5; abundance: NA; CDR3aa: CASSEGGGSYQETQYF; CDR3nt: TGTGCCAGCAGCGAGGGCGGGGGCTCGTACCAAGAGACCCAGTACTTC
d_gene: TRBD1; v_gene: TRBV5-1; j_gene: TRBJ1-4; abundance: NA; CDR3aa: CASSLWGTGGLVEKLFF; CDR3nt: TGCGCCAGCAGCTTGTGGGGGACAGGGGGCCTTGTTGAAAAACTGTTTTTT
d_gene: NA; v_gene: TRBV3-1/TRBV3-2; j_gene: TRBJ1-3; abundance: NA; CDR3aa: CASSQVIGGGNTIYF; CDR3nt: TGTGCCAGCAGCCAAGTAATCGGAGGGGGAAACACCATATATTTT
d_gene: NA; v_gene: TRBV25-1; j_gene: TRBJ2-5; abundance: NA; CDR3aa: CASSRVQETQYF; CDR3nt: TGTGCCAGCAGTCGAGTTCAAGAGACCCAGTACTTC
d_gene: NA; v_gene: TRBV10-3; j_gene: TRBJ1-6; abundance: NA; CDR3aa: CAISRERGNSPLHF; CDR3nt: TGTGCCATCTCAAGGGAAAGGGGAAATTCACCCCTCCACTTT
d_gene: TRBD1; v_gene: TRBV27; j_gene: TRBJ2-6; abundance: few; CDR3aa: CASRGSDREYGANVLTF; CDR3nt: TGTGCCAGCAGAGGCAGTGACAGGGAGTACGGGGCCAACGTCCTGACTTTC
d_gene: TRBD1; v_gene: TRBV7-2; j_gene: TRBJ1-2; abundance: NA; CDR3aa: CASSLSDRPNYGYTF; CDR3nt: TGTGCCAGCAGCTTATCGGACAGGCCTAACTATGGCTACACCTTC
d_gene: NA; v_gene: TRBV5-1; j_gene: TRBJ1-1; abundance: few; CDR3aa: CASSLLGVNTEAFF; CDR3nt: TGCGCCAGCAGCTTGTTGGGCGTGAACACTGAAGCTTTCTTT
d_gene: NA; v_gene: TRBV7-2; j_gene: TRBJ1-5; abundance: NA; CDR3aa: CASSFEVHSNQPQHF; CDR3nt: TGTGCCAGCAGCTTTGAAGTACATAGCAATCAGCCCCAGCATTTT
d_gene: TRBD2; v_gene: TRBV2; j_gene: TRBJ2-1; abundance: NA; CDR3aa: CASSDNQGGNEQFF; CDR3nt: TGTGCCAGCAGTGATAATCAGGGAGGGAATGAGCAGTTCTTC
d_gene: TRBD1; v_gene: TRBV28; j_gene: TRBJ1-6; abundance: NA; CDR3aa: CASIGGDRPNSPLHF; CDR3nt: TGTGCCAGCATTGGGGGGGACAGGCCGAATTCACCCCTCCACTTT
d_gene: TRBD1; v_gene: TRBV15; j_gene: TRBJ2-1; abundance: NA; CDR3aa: CATSNGQGRGNEQFF; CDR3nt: TGTGCCACCAGCAACGGACAGGGCAGAGGGAATGAGCAGTTCTTC
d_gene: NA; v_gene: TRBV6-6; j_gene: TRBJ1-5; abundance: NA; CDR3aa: CASSFETAYQPQHF; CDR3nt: TGTGCCAGCAGTTTCGAGACAGCCTATCAGCCCCAGCATTTT
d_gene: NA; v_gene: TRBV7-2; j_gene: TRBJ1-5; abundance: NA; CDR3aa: CASSLVVFGNQPQHF; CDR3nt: TGTGCCAGCAGCTTAGTCGTTTTTGGCAATCAGCCCCAGCATTTT
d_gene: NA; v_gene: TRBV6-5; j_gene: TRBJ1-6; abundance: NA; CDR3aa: CASSYLQRGNSPLHF; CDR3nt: TGTGCCAGCAGTTACCTCCAACGAGGTAATTCACCCCTCCACTTT
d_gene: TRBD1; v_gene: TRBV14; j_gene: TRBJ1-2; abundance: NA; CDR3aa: CASSDRGRGYTF; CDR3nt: TGTGCCAGCAGCGACAGGGGGCGAGGCTACACCTTC
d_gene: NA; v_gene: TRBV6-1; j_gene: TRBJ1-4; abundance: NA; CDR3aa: CASSEYYRDNEKLFF; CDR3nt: TGTGCCAGCAGTGAATATTACAGGGATAATGAAAAACTGTTTTTT
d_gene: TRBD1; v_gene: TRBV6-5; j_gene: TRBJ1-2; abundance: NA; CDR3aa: CASTRGQGRYGYTF; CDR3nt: TGTGCCAGCACCCGAGGACAGGGAAGATATGGCTACACCTTC
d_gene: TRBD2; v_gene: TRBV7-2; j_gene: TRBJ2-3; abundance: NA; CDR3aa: CASSSSRAGGPTQYF; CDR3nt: TGTGCCAGCAGCTCTAGCAGAGCGGGGGGGCCTACGCAGTATTTT
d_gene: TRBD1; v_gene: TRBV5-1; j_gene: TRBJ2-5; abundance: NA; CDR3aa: CASSPGTGGRETQYF; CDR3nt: TGCGCCAGCAGCCCTGGGACAGGGGGTAGGGAGACCCAGTACTTC
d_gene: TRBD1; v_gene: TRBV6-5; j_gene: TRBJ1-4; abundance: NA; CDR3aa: CASSHQGQGNEKLFF; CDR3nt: TGTGCCAGCAGCCACCAGGGACAGGGCAATGAAAAACTGTTTTTT
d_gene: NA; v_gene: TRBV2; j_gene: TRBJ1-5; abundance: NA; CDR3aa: CASNDRSNQPQHF; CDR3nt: TGTGCCAGCAACGACAGGAGCAATCAGCCCCAGCATTTT
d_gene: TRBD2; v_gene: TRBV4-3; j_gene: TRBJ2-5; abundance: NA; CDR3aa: CASSLSGTKAQETQYF; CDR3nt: TGCGCCAGCAGCCTATCCGGGACTAAAGCCCAAGAGACCCAGTACTTC
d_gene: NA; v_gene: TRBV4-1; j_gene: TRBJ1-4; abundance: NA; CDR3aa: CASSQTTDLEEKLFF; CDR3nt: TGCGCCAGCAGCCAGACGACAGATTTAGAAGAAAAACTGTTTTTT